This is a list of T cell receptor beta chains from one sample in a study of cytomegalovirus exposure and HLA in healthy donors. Generated by immunoSEQ multiplex PCR, the TCRdb table keeps only in-frame clones and is missing some. In the table there are around 100,000 clones, about three quarters of which are singletons. The specimen sequenced was PBMCs. The receptors were gathered from a female donor in good health and CMV-seropositive. The CDR3 runs from the conserved cysteine through the conserved F or W. A D gene is named only where the DNA matches it firmly. The size entry is marked missing in some rows and otherwise reads once, few, many or a size class.

>TRBJ2-3|few|TRBD2|TRBV7-2
TGTGCCAGCAGCCAGGGACTAGCGGGGTTGGATACGCAGTATTTT
CASSQGLAGLDTQYF
>TRBJ1-2|NA|NA|TRBV18
TGTGCCAGCTCACCTCCCGCGGGGGACTATGGCTACACCTTC
CASSPPAGDYGYTF
>TRBJ1-2|NA|TRBD1|TRBV7-9
TGTGCCAGCAGCTTAAGGGGACAGGGGTCTGGCTACACCTTC
CASSLRGQGSGYTF
>TRBJ1-2|NA|NA|TRBV13
TGTGCCAGCAGCTTAAGAGACAGGACGAATGGCTACACCTTC
CASSLRDRTNGYTF
>TRBJ2-7|NA|TRBD1|TRBV5-6
TGTGCCAGCAGCCTGACCCCCGGGACAGGGGTCCACGAGCAGTACTTC
CASSLTPGTGVHEQYF
>TRBJ1-2|once|NA|TRBV2
TGTGCCAGCAGTGCTAGATTAGACTATGGCTACACCTTC
CASSARLDYGYTF
>TRBJ2-7|NA|NA|TRBV5-8
TGTGCCAGCAGCTTGTTCGGGAACTACGAGCAGTACTTC
CASSLFGNYEQYF
>TRBJ1-1|few|NA|TRBV28
TGTGCCAGCAGTTCGTACACTGAAGCTTTCTTT
CASSSYTEAFF
>TRBJ2-7|NA|TRBD2|TRBV30
TGTGCCTGGGACCTAGCGGGAGGTTACGAGCAGTACTTC
CAWDLAGGYEQYF
>TRBJ2-7|NA|NA|TRBV16
TGTGCCAGCAGCCAAACGAGCTCCTACGAGCAGTACTTC
CASSQTSSYEQYF
>TRBJ2-3|NA|NA|TRBV27
TGTGCCAGCAGTTCACGAAGGAGCCGCACAGATACGCAGTATTTT
CASSSRRSRTDTQYF
>TRBJ1-2|NA|NA|TRBV7-8
TGTGCCAGCAGCTTAGTTGCTGGGGGCGATGGCTACACCTTC
CASSLVAGGDGYTF
>TRBJ2-5|NA|TRBD2|TRBV18
TGTGCCAGCTCACCAGGACTAGCGGGGGGAGGACTCGGGACCCAGTACTTC
CASSPGLAGGGLGTQYF
>TRBJ1-5|NA|NA|TRBV30
TGTGCCTGGAGTAGCCAGGGTTGGAGCAATCAGCCCCAGCATTTT
CAWSSQGWSNQPQHF
>TRBJ1-2|NA|NA|TRBV29-1
TGCAGCGTTGAGCGGAGAAGCTATGGCTACACCTTC
CSVERRSYGYTF
>TRBJ1-6|NA|TRBD1|TRBV6-1
TGTGCCAGCAGTGTCCCGCGACAGGGTAGCTCCTATAATTCACCCCTCCACTTT
CASSVPRQGSSYNSPLHF
>TRBJ2-7|NA|NA|TRBV29-1
TGCAGCGTTGAGATACCCCAACAAGTAACCTACGAGCAGTACTTC
CSVEIPQQVTYEQYF
>TRBJ2-1|NA|NA|TRBV15
TGTGCCACCAGCTCCCCACCCCGGGGCTACAATGAGCAGTTCTTC
CATSSPPRGYNEQFF
>TRBJ1-1|few|TRBD1|TRBV5-1
TGCGCCAGCAGCCCCGGGACAGGGAGCCGAAACACTGAAGCTTTCTTT
CASSPGTGSRNTEAFF
>TRBJ2-1|NA|TRBD2|TRBV2
TGTGCCAGCAGTGATCCGACTAGCGGGAGGGCTCTGTCCTACAATGAGCAGTTCTTC
CASSDPTSGRALSYNEQFF
>TRBJ1-2|NA|NA|TRBV19
TGTGCCAGTAGCTCTTTTGTGGGGGCCCACTATGGCTACACCTTC
CASSSFVGAHYGYTF
>TRBJ1-2|NA|TRBD1|TRBV30
TGTGCCTGGAGTATCGGACAGGGCCACTATGGCTACACCTTC
CAWSIGQGHYGYTF
>TRBJ2-5|NA|TRBD2|TRBV5-4
TGTGCCAGCAGCCAAGGGGGACTAGCGGGGAGAGGGGAGACCCAGTACTTC
CASSQGGLAGRGETQYF
>TRBJ2-3|once|TRBD1|TRBV12-5
TGTGCTAGTGGTTCGGACAGGGACATCGCGGCGCAGTATTTT
CASGSDRDIAAQYF
>TRBJ2-1|NA|NA|TRBV9
TGTGCCAGCAGCGTAGTGCCGGGGAATGAGCAGTTCTTC
CASSVVPGNEQFF
>TRBJ2-7|NA|NA|TRBV7-2
TGTGCCAGCAGCTTGCCAGGGGTGGGGGTCTACGAGCAGTACTTC
CASSLPGVGVYEQYF
>TRBJ2-1|NA|TRBD2|TRBV6-1
TGTGCCAGCAGTTATAGCGGGATCGAGCAGTTCTTC
CASSYSGIEQFF
>TRBJ1-3|NA|NA|TRBV7-3
TGTGCCAGCAGCCCAGGGGCCGGAAACACCATATATTTT
CASSPGAGNTIYF
>TRBJ2-1|few|NA|TRBV5-8
TGTGCCAGCAGCGGCGGACAGCTCTTTTACAATGAGCAGTTCTTC
CASSGGQLFYNEQFF
>TRBJ2-2|NA|TRBD1|TRBV7-6
TGTGCCAGCAGCCCACAGGGACAGGGGATCGGGGAGCTGTTTTTT
CASSPQGQGIGELFF
>TRBJ2-7|NA|TRBD2|TRBV7-2
TGTGCCAGCAGCTTAGTCGCGGGGGGATACTACGAGCAGTACTTC
CASSLVAGGYYEQYF
>TRBJ1-1|NA|NA|TRBV7-3
TGTGCCAGCAGCTTGAGTATGAACACTGAAGCTTTCTTT
CASSLSMNTEAFF
>TRBJ2-7|NA|TRBD2|TRBV5-1
TGCGCCAGCAGCTTGGTGGGTAGCGGGAGGGCTACTGGCTACGAGCAGTACTTC
CASSLVGSGRATGYEQYF
>TRBJ1-4|NA|NA|TRBV6-1
TGTGCCAGCATACCGAAGGGACACTTTAATGAAAAACTGTTTTTT
CASIPKGHFNEKLFF
>TRBJ2-7|NA|NA|TRBV7-9
TGTGCCAGCAGCTTACGGGGAGCAGCCTCCTACGAGCAGTACTTC
CASSLRGAASYEQYF
>TRBJ2-3|NA|TRBD2|TRBV18
TGTGCCAGCTCACCAAGGAGGCGGGGGGCTAGCACAGATACGCAGTATTTT
CASSPRRRGASTDTQYF
>TRBJ1-2|NA|TRBD1|TRBV9
TGTGCCAGCAGCGCGGGAAACAGGGGACGGTGGGGCTACACCTTC
CASSAGNRGRWGYTF
>TRBJ2-7|NA|TRBD2|TRBV7-9
TGTGCCAGCAGCTCTCTGACTAGCGGGGCTTCCTACGAGCAGTACTTC
CASSSLTSGASYEQYF
>TRBJ2-7|NA|TRBD1|TRBV7-8
TGTGCCAGCAGCCGGAGACAGGGGGACAAATACGAGCAGTACTTC
CASSRRQGDKYEQYF
>TRBJ2-1|NA|TRBD2|TRBV7-9
TGTGCCAGCAGCTTAGGAGCTAGCGGGAACAATGAGCAGTTCTTC
CASSLGASGNNEQFF